A selection of T cell receptor beta chains follows, all from one sample in a study of vaccination and CD4 T cells after COVID-19. Using its own MiXCR run on the PCR reads, TCRdb lists one record per CDR3 protein. The sample lists some 18,000 distinct CDR3 sequences; approximately 56% were seen once. No antigens are known for them. Material: CD4+ T cells from blood, cultured in vitro, obtained before SARS-CoV-2 vaccination. These receptors were collected from a human donor who had recovered from COVID-19. CDR3s include the opening cysteine and the closing phenylalanine or tryptophan. D genes are given only for firm matches. A clone size is listed for some rows: how often the clone was seen (once, few, many), or a class if it is expanded.

DNA: TGCGCCAGCAGCCAAATCGACAGGGTCACTGAAGCTTTCTTT
CDR3: CASSQIDRVTEAFF
size: NA
D: TRBD1
V: TRBV11-1
J: TRBJ1-1

DNA: TGCAGTGCTAGAGCCATGGATGGCCAGCCCCAGCATTTT
CDR3: CSARAMDGQPQHF
size: NA
D: NA
V: TRBV20-1
J: TRBJ1-5

DNA: TGCAGTGCTAGTGGGGTAGGCACTGAAGCTTTCTTT
CDR3: CSASGVGTEAFF
size: NA
D: NA
V: TRBV20-1
J: TRBJ1-1

DNA: TGTGCCAGCAGCTTAGTGGCCTACCGAGGGGAGACCCAGTACTTC
CDR3: CASSLVAYRGETQYF
size: few
D: NA
V: TRBV7-8
J: TRBJ2-5

DNA: TGCAGTGCTAGAGAAACGGCAGATACGCAGTATTTT
CDR3: CSARETADTQYF
size: NA
D: NA
V: TRBV20-1
J: TRBJ2-3

DNA: TGTGCCAGCAGTTTCGCTGGAGGGGGCCGTCAGCCCCAGCATTTT
CDR3: CASSFAGGGRQPQHF
size: NA
D: TRBD1
V: TRBV28
J: TRBJ1-5

DNA: TGTGCCAGCAGTGAAGTCTCCCCCCTTACGAACACTGAAGCTTTCTTT
CDR3: CASSEVSPLTNTEAFF
size: few
D: NA
V: TRBV25-1
J: TRBJ1-1

DNA: TGTGCCATCAGTGATCGGGGCCTCAGCAATCAGCCCCAGCATTTT
CDR3: CAISDRGLSNQPQHF
size: few
D: NA
V: TRBV10-3
J: TRBJ1-5

DNA: TGTGCCAGCAGTTACAACGGACAGCTGAACACTGAAGCTTTCTTT
CDR3: CASSYNGQLNTEAFF
size: NA
D: NA
V: TRBV6-2/TRBV6-3
J: TRBJ1-1

DNA: TGTGCCAGTAGACAAGCGGGAGGAAACACCATATATTTT
CDR3: CASRQAGGNTIYF
size: NA
D: NA
V: TRBV19
J: TRBJ1-3

DNA: TGTGCCAGCGTCGACAGGGCGAACACTGAAGCTTTCTTT
CDR3: CASVDRANTEAFF
size: few
D: TRBD1
V: TRBV6-2/TRBV6-3
J: TRBJ1-1

DNA: TGCAGTGCTAGGGGACTAGCGGGGAGGTGGGGCACAGATACGCAGTATTTT
CDR3: CSARGLAGRWGTDTQYF
size: NA
D: TRBD2
V: TRBV20-1
J: TRBJ2-3

DNA: TGCAGTGCTCCATCAGGACAGGGAGGTGGCTACACCTTC
CDR3: CSAPSGQGGGYTF
size: once
D: TRBD1
V: TRBV20-1
J: TRBJ1-2

DNA: TGTGCCAGCAGCCAAGTTGCCCCCGTGGAAGGAGAGACCCAGTACTTC
CDR3: CASSQVAPVEGETQYF
size: NA
D: NA
V: TRBV4-2
J: TRBJ2-5

DNA: TGTGCCACATCGACTAGCGTGGCAGAGACCCAGTACTTC
CDR3: CATSTSVAETQYF
size: NA
D: TRBD2
V: TRBV19
J: TRBJ2-5

DNA: TGTGCCAGCAGAAGGGGGACAGGGGGTGTCGACACTGAAGCTTTCTTT
CDR3: CASRRGTGGVDTEAFF
size: NA
D: TRBD1
V: TRBV6-1
J: TRBJ1-1

DNA: TGCAGTGCTAGCCGGGGGAAGCGTCAAGAGACCCAGTACTTC
CDR3: CSASRGKRQETQYF
size: NA
D: NA
V: TRBV20-1
J: TRBJ2-5

DNA: TGCAGTGCTTACAACCGGGACAGGGGACCCACCGGGGAGCTGTTTTTT
CDR3: CSAYNRDRGPTGELFF
size: NA
D: TRBD1
V: TRBV20-1
J: TRBJ2-2

DNA: TGTGCCAGCAGCGCCGCGAGGCTCGGGACTAGCGGGTACTCCTACGAGCAGTACTTC
CDR3: CASSAARLGTSGYSYEQYF
size: NA
D: TRBD2
V: TRBV7-9
J: TRBJ2-7

DNA: TGTGCCAGCAGTGTGGGGGCGAGGAGGAGTTACGAGCAGTACTTC
CDR3: CASSVGARRSYEQYF
size: NA
D: NA
V: TRBV6-1
J: TRBJ2-7

DNA: TGTGCCAGCAGCTTAGGGGGTCCCAATGAGCAGTTCTTC
CDR3: CASSLGGPNEQFF
size: NA
D: NA
V: TRBV11-1
J: TRBJ2-1

DNA: TGTGCCAGCAGCTTTTCGGGACAGGGGGGTCCACCCCTCCACTTT
CDR3: CASSFSGQGGPPLHF
size: NA
D: TRBD1
V: TRBV7-9
J: TRBJ1-6

DNA: TGTGCCAGCAGTGAACCCCCACCTCTGGAGCAGTACTTC
CDR3: CASSEPPPLEQYF
size: NA
D: NA
V: TRBV6-1
J: TRBJ2-7

DNA: TGCAGTGCTAGGGGGGCGTACGAGCAGTACTTC
CDR3: CSARGAYEQYF
size: few
D: NA
V: TRBV20-1
J: TRBJ2-7

DNA: TGCAGCGGCGGACGGCTCGGCGGGGAGACCCAGTACTTC
CDR3: CSGGRLGGETQYF
size: NA
D: NA
V: TRBV20-1
J: TRBJ2-5

DNA: TGTGCCAGCAGCTTAGATGGGCGGATCTCTGGGGCCAACGTCCTGACTTTC
CDR3: CASSLDGRISGANVLTF
size: NA
D: NA
V: TRBV7-2
J: TRBJ2-6

DNA: TGTGCCAGCAGACTACCCTTCAACTATGGCTACACCTTC
CDR3: CASRLPFNYGYTF
size: NA
D: NA
V: TRBV28
J: TRBJ1-2

DNA: TGTGCCAGCAGTTTGGCGGTTGGGGAAGCTGAAGCTTTCTTT
CDR3: CASSLAVGEAEAFF
size: NA
D: NA
V: TRBV27
J: TRBJ1-1

DNA: TGTGCCAGCAGCTTCGACCAGGTCGTAGATACGCAGTATTTT
CDR3: CASSFDQVVDTQYF
size: NA
D: NA
V: TRBV7-9
J: TRBJ2-3

DNA: TGTGCCAGCAGCTTAGCATCTCAGGGAACCTACGAGCAGTACTTC
CDR3: CASSLASQGTYEQYF
size: NA
D: NA
V: TRBV7-2
J: TRBJ2-7

DNA: TGTGCCAGTAGACGCGACAGGAGCCCCGGGGAGCTGTTTTTT
CDR3: CASRRDRSPGELFF
size: few
D: NA
V: TRBV19
J: TRBJ2-2

DNA: TGTGCCACCAGTGATTTGGGCAGGGAAGAGACCCAGTACTTC
CDR3: CATSDLGREETQYF
size: NA
D: NA
V: TRBV24-1
J: TRBJ2-5

DNA: TGTGCCAGCAGCCATAATGACTCACCCCTCCACTTT
CDR3: CASSHNDSPLHF
size: NA
D: NA
V: TRBV6-1
J: TRBJ1-6

DNA: TGTGCCAGCATCGGTAGGCCGGGAGCTAACTATGGCTACACCTTC
CDR3: CASIGRPGANYGYTF
size: NA
D: NA
V: TRBV6-2/TRBV6-3
J: TRBJ1-2

DNA: TGTGCCAGCAGCCCTACCCGGGGATATGGCTACACCTTC
CDR3: CASSPTRGYGYTF
size: NA
D: NA
V: TRBV12-3/TRBV12-4
J: TRBJ1-2

DNA: TGTGCCAGCAGCCCCGGTAATTGGGTCACAGATACGCAGTATTTT
CDR3: CASSPGNWVTDTQYF
size: few
D: NA
V: TRBV7-3
J: TRBJ2-3

DNA: TGTGCCAGCAGCTTAAGACTGGGGGACTCCGGGGAGCTGTTTTTT
CDR3: CASSLRLGDSGELFF
size: NA
D: NA
V: TRBV7-2
J: TRBJ2-2

DNA: TGCAGTGCTAGAGATGCCGGGGAACCCTATAATTCACCCCTCCACTTT
CDR3: CSARDAGEPYNSPLHF
size: few
D: NA
V: TRBV20-1
J: TRBJ1-6

DNA: TGTGCCACCGCGGGGACTGACACCGGGGAGCTGTTTTTT
CDR3: CATAGTDTGELFF
size: NA
D: NA
V: TRBV11-3
J: TRBJ2-2

DNA: TGTGCCAGTACAGGGGGTAATTACCAAGAGACCCAGTACTTC
CDR3: CASTGGNYQETQYF
size: NA
D: TRBD1
V: TRBV6-2/TRBV6-3
J: TRBJ2-5

DNA: TGTGCCAGCATGATCCCCTTTAGGTTGGCGAACACCGGGGAGCTGTTTTTT
CDR3: CASMIPFRLANTGELFF
size: NA
D: NA
V: TRBV6-1
J: TRBJ2-2

DNA: TGTGCCAGCAGCCCACTACATCTCGGTGATTCACCCCTCCACTTT
CDR3: CASSPLHLGDSPLHF
size: NA
D: NA
V: TRBV6-1
J: TRBJ1-6